This T cell receptor beta chain was captured by sequencing in a study of blood T cell repertoires in COVID-19. On the study more broadly: Samples of COVID-19 (acute and convalescent) were obtained from the United States, Italy and Spain. Nucleic acid was either cDNA or gDNA, and it came from T cells, B-cell-depleted T cells, or PBMCs.

Participant ages covered roughly 18 to 89 years across 24 US areas. The count of this clone is one. Using immunoSEQ multiplex PCR, the repertoire was profiled, and TCRdb retains in-frame clones only, with some absent. The sample holds about 130,000 clones; around 86% are singletons and the top ten take 15% to 20%. The CDR3 spans 14 residues. CDR1 MNHEY and CDR2 SMNVEV come from the germline V gene (reference sequence). Trimming took 2 bases from V and 9 from J; bases not matched to a gene: 4. The sample taken for sequencing was PBMCs or T cells enriched from blood (not recorded which). This sequence originates from a young man who had recovered from COVID-19. The chain recombines TRBV27 with TRBJ1-6; 7 bases map to TRBD1. In DNA form, the CDR3 reads TGTGCCAGCAGTTTAGAGGGGGCGGCTTCACCCCTCCACTTT. Translated: CASSLEGAASPLHF.